These 10 T cell receptor beta chains came from one sample sequenced in a study of shared clonotypes between healthy human individuals. Sequenced by immunoSEQ multiplex PCR; TCRdb stores in-frame clones only, minus some. This sample has about 1.9 million clones, with around 93% found just once. Terminally differentiated effector memory CD45RA+ cells were left out of the naive CD8 fraction, which was CD45RO-negative and positively selected for CCR7. Sequencing was carried out using naive CD8+ T cells from PBMCs. These receptors were obtained from a man aged 18 to 30 in good health. Some clones in this sample may be carry-over from other donors' samples.

The genes are TRBV13 and TRBJ2-2; maybe TRBD1 (5 bases). The CDR3 totals 13 residues. Germline CDR1 and CDR2: PRHDT and FYEKMQ (reference sequence). V was cut by 6 bases and J by 6 bases, with 11 bases left in between. The DNA of the CDR3 is TGTGCCAGCAGTACAGGAGCGCCCGGGGAGCTGTTTTTT. Encoded protein: CASSTGAPGELFF. The full variable domain, completed using reference TRBV13 and TRBJ2-2, is AAGVIQSPRHLIKEKRETATLKCYPIPRHDTVYWYQQGPGQDPQFLISFYEKMQSDKGSIPDRFSAQQFSDYHSELNMSSLELGDSALYFCASSTGAPGELFFGEGSRLTVL.

The chain joins TRBV6-1 to TRBJ2-7; 7 bases fit TRBD1. This CDR3 has 11 residues. With V trimmed by 8 bases and J by 3 bases, 1 base remained unmatched. Per the germline V gene, CDR1 is MNHNS and CDR2 is SASEGT. This CDR3 is CASDRDYEQYF. The DNA for the CDR3 is TGTGCCAGCGACAGGGACTACGAGCAGTACTTC.

V gene TRBV9 combines with J gene TRBJ2-3; D remains unclear. The germline V gene encodes CDR1 SGDLS and CDR2 YYNGEE. The CDR3 sequence is 12 residues long. Trimming removed 3 bases from V and 6 bases from J, with 8 bases in between. CDR3 nucleotides: TGTGCCAGCAGCGCCCTTGGGGATACGCAGTATTTT. It yields the protein CASSALGDTQYF.

The V gene is TRBV27, the J gene TRBJ1-2; 7 bases are shared with TRBD1. The V gene end was trimmed by 6 bases and the J gene end by 4 bases; junction bases not matched to a gene: 11. CDR3 length equals 15 residues. Germline CDR1 is MNHEY and CDR2 is SMNVEV (reference sequence). The CDR3 DNA follows: TGTGCCAGCAGGATCCGGAGGGGGCAGAGCTATGGCTACACCTTC. Its translation: CASRIRRGQSYGYTF.

This clone was recorded once. The chain has TRBV7-9 and TRBJ2-6; D uncertain. Germline CDR1 reads SEHNR; CDR2 reads FQNEAQ (reference sequence). The V end was cut by 1 base, the J end by 1 base, with 5 bases between. The CDR3 contains 15 residues. The CDR3 sequence: CASSLGRSGANVLTF. For the CDR3, the DNA is TGTGCCAGCAGCTTAGGACGGTCTGGGGCCAACGTCCTGACTTTC. Filled out from reference TRBV7-9 and TRBJ2-6, the complete variable domain reads DTGVSQNPRHKITKRGQNVTFRCDPISEHNRLYWYRQTLGQGPEFLTYFQNEAQLEKSRLLSDRFSAERPKGSFSTLEIQRTEQGDSAMYLCASSLGRSGANVLTFGAGSRLTVL.

The rearrangement joins TRBV9 to TRBJ1-1, with D perhaps matching TRBD1 (6 bases). V dropped 0 bases and J dropped 2 bases, with 11 bases sitting between them. The germline gives CDR1 SGDLS, CDR2 YYNGEE. This CDR3 region has 15 residues. CDR3 amino acids: CASSVEGTPNTEAFF. The CDR3 nucleotides are TGTGCCAGCAGCGTAGAGGGGACACCTAACACTGAAGCTTTCTTT.

The chain employs TRBV5-1 and TRBJ2-5; the match to TRBD2 covers 7 bases. Germline loops: CDR1 SGHRS, CDR2 YFSETQ. V was pared by 4 bases and J by 4 bases, with 13 bases of the junction left unmatched. This CDR3 is built from 16 residues. CDR3 protein: CASSPRLATTPETQYF. CDR3 in DNA: TGCGCCAGCAGCCCTAGACTAGCAACTACACCAGAGACCCAGTACTTC.

The chain is built from TRBV15 and TRBJ2-4, with a weak D call TRBD1 (7 bases). Trimming cost V 5 bases and J 4 bases, with 12 bases left between them. CDR1 and CDR2 (germline): LNHNV, YYDKDF (reference sequence). CDR3 length equals 14 residues. CDR3: CATSRRGAKNIQYF. In DNA, the CDR3 is TGTGCCACCAGCCGCAGGGGGGCGAAAAACATTCAGTACTTC.

Turning to this clone: The same CDR3 also results from other DNA sequences found in this sample. The chain carries TRBV28 and TRBJ1-1, with no clear D. Deletions cut 2 bases from V and 0 bases from J, with 13 bases between. This CDR3 is built from 16 residues. Looked up from germline, CDR1 is MDHEN and CDR2 is SYDVKM. The CDR3 here is CASSLGVRTLNTEAFF. For the CDR3, the DNA is TGTGCCAGCAGTTTAGGGGTTCGAACCTTGAACACTGAAGCTTTCTTT.

In the case of this clone: Other nucleotide sequences in the sample specify the same CDR3. The genes are TRBV5-1 and TRBJ2-1; D unresolved. Germline-derived CDR1 and CDR2 are SGHRS and YFSETQ. Trimming stripped 1 base from V and 5 bases from J, with 7 bases between. The CDR3 consists of 13 residues. CDR3 sequence reads: CASSLTYHNEQFF. CDR3 DNA: TGCGCCAGCAGCTTGACCTACCACAATGAGCAGTTCTTC.